Listed here is a single TCR beta chain. Its cognate antigen is unknown. Using immunoSEQ multiplex PCR, the repertoire was profiled, and TCRdb retains in-frame clones only, with some absent. In the table there are roughly 4,600 clones, about 79% of which are singletons. These data originate in a study of brain metastases from non-small cell lung cancer. Regarding the study as a whole: TCR repertoires overlapped largely between brain metastases and matched primaries. In roughly 64% of brain metastases, T-cell clones were expanded compared with matched primary tumors. Compared with primary tumors, brain metastases showed less T-cell infiltration.

This CDR3 is 14 amino acids long. V was clipped by 3 bases and J by 0 bases, with 10 bases between them. Germline CDR1 and CDR2: DFQATT and SNEGSKA (reference sequence). Sequencing input: primary lung tumor tissue. This receptor was taken from a donor at least 40 years old with non-small cell lung cancer. The chain carries TRBV20-1 and TRBJ2-3; D uncertain. CDR3 protein: CSASRGISTDTQYF. CDR3 in DNA: TGCAGTGCTAGTAGAGGCATTAGCACAGATACGCAGTATTTT.